The source of this T cell receptor (beta chain) is a study of identical twins. The sample holds many counts of this clonotype. The V and J ends lost 7 bases and 4 bases, in that order; junction bases with no gene match: 11. The CDR3 consists of 15 residues. Looked up from germline, CDR1 is SGHVS and CDR2 is FQNEAQ. MiXCR was run by TCRdb on the 5' RACE reads, yielding one entry per CDR3 protein. The sample comprises a few hundred thousand distinct CDR3 sequences, 6.5% of which are singletons, and roughly 15% rests with the top ten. The sample was also linked to a second study, of T cells expressing NK-cell markers. Per that study: The CD3+CD56-NKG2C+ fraction of several donors was likewise dominated by these clonotypes.

The TCR was taken from a woman aged 18-29 years in good health. Sequencing input: CD8+ T cells sorted from blood. The chain carries TRBV7-8 and TRBJ2-5; TRBD2 aligns across 8 bases. Here the CDR3 reads CASNPAGGNSETQYF. Written as DNA, the CDR3 is TGTGCCAGCAACCCTGCGGGGGGCAATTCAGAGACCCAGTACTTC.